The clone carrying this T cell receptor beta chain has at least ten counts. Antigen specificity is unknown. Germline CDR1 SNHLY, CDR2 FYNNEI. Between the trimmed V and J ends, which lost 10 bases and 1 base, there was a span of 14 bases. The CDR3 runs 14 residues. This sample stems from a study of regulatory T cells in long-lasting Graves disease. Study-level points and caveats: The study found TRBV28, TRBJ1-2 and TRBJ2-5 favored in persistent disease.

Combining iRepertoire HTBI primers with Arm-PCR of CDR3 regions, the authors built TCR beta libraries. TCRdb called the multiplex PCR reads again in MiXCR, with one record for every CDR3 protein. The profile shows roughly 530,000 distinct CDR3 sequences, around 15% of them singletons. Sample time point: newly diagnosed GD, antithyroid drugs for less than 3 months. From RNA extracted from PBMCs, the TCR library was made. The sample also formed part of further work on T cells in Graves' hyperthyroidism and ophthalmopathy.

The chain is built from TRBV2 and TRBJ2-1; D is perhaps TRBD1 or TRBD2 (6 bases each). Sequenced material: peripheral blood mononuclear cells (PBMCs), taken at new diagnosis, from a patient treated with antithyroid drugs. The clonotype comes from a woman aged 35-65 years with Graves disease. For the CDR3, the DNA is TGTGCCACGGAGGGGGTGGGGTCCTACAATGAGCAGTTCTTC. Its translation: CATEGVGSYNEQFF.